The 8 T cell receptor beta chains given below trace back to one sample, sequenced in a study of technical replicates of blood from a few donors. Here immunoSEQ multiplex PCR was the method, and the copy in TCRdb shows in-frame clones only, minus some. The data hold 85,000 to 100,000 clones, with approximately 95% observed a single time. Sequences were obtained from T cells isolated from PBMCs. Receptors originate from a human donor in good health.

The chain has TRBV4-1 and TRBJ1-2, with a possible D match to TRBD1 (6 bases). CDR3 length equals 14 residues. With 2 bases removed from V and 4 bases from J, the gap between germline ends came to 11 bases. Germline CDR1 MGHRA, CDR2 YSYEKL. The CDR3 nucleotides read TGCGCCAGCAGCCAAAAGGGGGATGTCTATGGCTACACCTTC. Its protein is CASSQKGDVYGYTF.

The chain uses TRBV5-1 and TRBJ2-7; 7 nucleotides align to TRBD1. This CDR3 contains 15 residues. CDR1 and CDR2 from the germline V gene are SGHRS and YFSETQ. The trim removed 3 bases at V and 2 bases at J, leaving 8 bases unmatched. The chain's CDR3 is CASSSRQGAAYEQYF. The CDR3 DNA is TGCGCCAGCAGCTCGAGACAGGGAGCGGCCTACGAGCAGTACTTC.

V usage is TRBV5-5 and J usage is TRBJ2-5; 15 bases align to TRBD2. J gave up 3 bases and V 3 bases, and 3 bases lay outside the gene matches. Germline V gene data show CDR1 as SGHKS and CDR2 as YYEKEE (reference sequence). The CDR3 length is 16 residues. CDR3 amino acids: CASSWRTSGGEETQYF. CDR3 sequence (DNA): TGTGCCAGCAGCTGGAGGACTAGCGGGGGGGAAGAGACCCAGTACTTC.

This clone was recorded once. The chain couples TRBV5-1 to TRBJ1-5; a possible D gene is TRBD1 (5 bases). In germline, CDR1 is SGHRS, CDR2 YFSETQ. This CDR3 spans 15 amino acids. V lost 4 bases and J 4 bases, leaving 15 bases between the germline ends. CDR3 nucleotides: TGCGCCAGCAGCCGTGGGGGGGAAAGGAATCAGCCCCAGCATTTT. Protein sequence: CASSRGGERNQPQHF.

The gene calls are TRBV6-1 and TRBJ2-2; 9 bases are a match to TRBD1. This CDR3 spans 13 amino acids. The germline gives CDR1 MNHNS, CDR2 SASEGT. V dropped 4 bases and J dropped 10; count of bases not matched to a gene: 4. CDR3 DNA sequence: TGTGCCAGCAGTGCTCACAGGGGGCTGGAGCTGTTTTTT. Amino acids: CASSAHRGLELFF.

This sequence joins TRBV6-5 and TRBJ1-1; D is ambiguous. Germline V gives CDR1 MNHEY, CDR2 SVGAGI. Trimming removed 3 bases at V and 3 bases at J, with 11 bases between. The CDR3 length is 14 residues. The CDR3 region is CASSYEGRDTEAFF. In DNA form, the CDR3 reads TGTGCCAGCAGTTATGAAGGGCGGGACACTGAAGCTTTCTTT.

The V call is TRBV19, the J call TRBJ2-2; D remains unclear. Trimming removed 6 bases at V and 3 bases at J, with 11 bases between. The CDR3 extends over 14 amino acids. Germline loops: CDR1 LNHDA, CDR2 SQIVND (reference sequence). The CDR3 nucleotides are TGTGCCAGTAGGTTAGCCCCGGACACCGGGGAGCTGTTTTTT. It is translated as CASRLAPDTGELFF.

The chain couples TRBV19 to TRBJ2-7; D perhaps matches TRBD1 (5 bases). The germline gives CDR1 LNHDA, CDR2 SQIVND (reference sequence). V was pared by 4 bases and J by 3 bases, with 7 bases between. The CDR3 consists of 12 residues. The CDR3 loop reads CASSTDSYEQYF. DNA for the CDR3: TGTGCCAGTAGTACCGACAGCTACGAGCAGTACTTC.